These T cell receptor beta chains were read from a single sample in a study of T cell responses to AZD1222 COVID-19 vaccine. Produced via immunoSEQ multiplex PCR; TCRdb's table is partial and in-frame only. The table shows about 45,000 clones, with 70% to 90% occurring only once. Sample: peripheral blood, taken 28 days after the second AZD1222 dose. The receptors here all came from an adult who received the AZD1222 COVID-19 vaccine. Both conserved end residues are part of each CDR3. D genes are given only for firm matches. Part of the rows lack a size; the others show once, few, many or a class for expanded clones.

TRBJ2-1 | . | TRBD2 | TRBV7-2 | TGTGCCAGCAGCTTAGCGAGCGGGGTATCCTACAATGAGCAGTTCTTC | CASSLASGVSYNEQFF
TRBJ1-1 | . | . | TRBV2 | TGTGCCAGCAGTGAAGAACCGGGATTAAACACTGAAGCTTTCTTT | CASSEEPGLNTEAFF
TRBJ2-5 | . | . | TRBV11-2 | TGTGCCAGCAGCTTATTCGGGGGAGAGACCCAGTACTTC | CASSLFGGETQYF
TRBJ1-1 | . | . | TRBV3-1/TRBV3-2 | TGTGCCAGCAGCCACTGGACGGTGAACACTGAAGCTTTCTTT | CASSHWTVNTEAFF
TRBJ1-1 | few | TRBD1 | TRBV7-9 | TGTGCCAGCAGCTTACAGACAGGGGGCACTGAAGCTTTCTTT | CASSLQTGGTEAFF
TRBJ1-4 | . | . | TRBV5-4 | TGTGCCAGCAGCTTGGGGACGGGTGAAGAAAAACTGTTTTTT | CASSLGTGEEKLFF
TRBJ2-4 | . | TRBD2 | TRBV5-6 | TGTGCCAGCAGCTTGGGGCTAGCGGGAGGAAACATTCAGTACTTC | CASSLGLAGGNIQYF
TRBJ1-1 | . | . | TRBV6-5 | TGTGCCAGCAGTTACTCGGGGGGATCCACTGAAGCTTTCTTT | CASSYSGGSTEAFF
TRBJ2-3 | . | TRBD2 | TRBV15 | TGTGCCACCAGCAGAGGGGGACTAGCGGCTAGCACAGATACGCAGTATTTT | CATSRGGLAASTDTQYF
TRBJ1-1 | . | TRBD1 | TRBV7-9 | TGTGCCAGCAGCTCGTACAGGGGGAACACTGAAGCTTTCTTT | CASSSYRGNTEAFF
TRBJ2-7 | few | TRBD1 | TRBV27 | TGTGCCAGCAGCGGGACAGCAGACCCCTACGAGCAGTACTTC | CASSGTADPYEQYF
TRBJ1-1 | . | . | TRBV5-5 | TGTGCCAGCAGTCGCGGGGCGGCCGACACTGAAGCTTTCTTT | CASSRGAADTEAFF
TRBJ1-1 | . | . | TRBV5-1 | TGCGCCAGCAGCTTGTCGACAGCTAGAGTTGAAGCTTTCTTT | CASSLSTARVEAFF
TRBJ2-2 | . | . | TRBV12-3/TRBV12-4 | TGTGCCAGCAGTTCCGACGTAACCGGGGAGCTGTTTTTT | CASSSDVTGELFF
TRBJ1-6 | . | . | TRBV7-8 | TGTGCCAGCAGGGGGTCGGGGGCTATGTTTAATTCACCCCTCCACTTT | CASRGSGAMFNSPLHF
TRBJ2-2 | . | . | TRBV4-3 | TGCGCCAGCAGCCAAGAGACTGCTGCGCGGCGGACCGGGGAGCTGTTTTTT | CASSQETAARRTGELFF
TRBJ1-1 | . | . | TRBV21-1 | TGTGCCAGCAGCAACGAACCCTGGGACAGGGGTAACACTGAAGCTTTCTTT | CASSNEPWDRGNTEAFF
TRBJ2-1 | . | . | TRBV3-1/TRBV3-2 | TGTGCCAGCAGCGTCTACCAGAGCTCCTACAATGAGCAGTTCTTC | CASSVYQSSYNEQFF
TRBJ2-6 | . | TRBD2 | TRBV29-1 | TGCAGCGTTCCGGGACTAGCGACTAGCTCTGGGGCCAACGTCCTGACTTTC | CSVPGLATSSGANVLTF
TRBJ1-2 | . | . | TRBV23-1 | TGCGCCAGCAGTCAATCGGGTTCTGGGGGAATTAAGGTGCGCTACACCTTC | CASSQSGSGGIKVRYTF
TRBJ2-1 | . | TRBD1 | TRBV28 | TGTGCCAGCAACGACAGGGTGGAGCAGTTCTTC | CASNDRVEQFF
TRBJ1-2 | . | . | TRBV25-1 | TGTGCCAGCAGTGAATCAGGTAGAGGGTCCGATGGCTACACCTTC | CASSESGRGSDGYTF
TRBJ2-7 | . | . | TRBV21-1 | TGTGCCAGCAGCAAAAGTAAGGGACAGGTGATCTCCTACGAGCAGTACTTC | CASSKSKGQVISYEQYF
TRBJ2-7 | . | . | TRBV3-1/TRBV3-2 | TGTGCCAGCAGCCTGAACTCCTACGAGCAGTACTTC | CASSLNSYEQYF
TRBJ1-1 | . | . | TRBV6-5 | TGTGCCAGCCGCAGAACCGAGGCAGGGGTGTTT | CASRRTEAGVF
TRBJ1-6 | . | TRBD1 | TRBV6-6 | TGTGCCAGCAGCTACAGGGGCCTCGATTCACCCCTCCACTTT | CASSYRGLDSPLHF
TRBJ1-4 | . | . | TRBV30 | TGTGCCTGGAGTTTGACAGCAACTAATGAAAAACTGTTTTTT | CAWSLTATNEKLFF
TRBJ1-2 | few | . | TRBV11-2 | TGTGCCAGCAGCTCCCTTAATACCCGACAAATCCGGAACTATGGCTACACCTTC | CASSSLNTRQIRNYGYTF
TRBJ2-1 | once | . | TRBV2 | TGTGCCAGCATGAGGGAGAAGTACAATGAGCAGTTCTTC | CASMREKYNEQFF
TRBJ1-6 | . | TRBD1 | TRBV14 | TGTGCCAGCAGCCCCGGGACAGAACTTTTCTATAATTCACCCCTCCACTTT | CASSPGTELFYNSPLHF
TRBJ2-7 | . | TRBD2 | TRBV11-2 | TGTGCCAGCAGCTTAGGAACTAGCGGGAGCTCCTACGAGCAGTACTTC | CASSLGTSGSSYEQYF
TRBJ2-1 | . | . | TRBV4-3 | TGCGCCAGCAGCCAAGTAGGACAGTACAATGAGCAGTTCTTC | CASSQVGQYNEQFF
TRBJ1-2 | . | . | TRBV19 | TGTGCCAGTACCTCCATGGGGGCCACCAACTATGGCTACACCTTC | CASTSMGATNYGYTF
TRBJ2-2 | . | TRBD2 | TRBV7-3 | TGTGCCAGCAGCTTAATTAGGCCCCAGGGACGGGGGGACACCGGGGAGCTGTTTTTT | CASSLIRPQGRGDTGELFF
TRBJ2-1 | . | . | TRBV6-4 | TGTGCCAGCAGTGACTCGAAGCTCGGCTCCTACAATGAGCAGTTCTTC | CASSDSKLGSYNEQFF
TRBJ2-1 | . | TRBD2 | TRBV6-5 | TGTGCCAGCAGTTACCAGGCTAGCGGGCCATACAATGAGCAGTTCTTC | CASSYQASGPYNEQFF
TRBJ2-5 | . | . | TRBV4-1 | TGCGCCAGCAGCCCCTCCGGGAAGTACCAAGAGACCCAGTACTTC | CASSPSGKYQETQYF
TRBJ2-1 | . | . | TRBV7-9 | TGTGCCAGCAGCTTAGTTGGAGGGGTGGACAATGAGCAGTTCTTC | CASSLVGGVDNEQFF
TRBJ2-5 | . | . | TRBV2 | TGTGCCAGCAGCTTCTTTCCCACTATTTTTGGTGAGACCCAGTACTTC | CASSFFPTIFGETQYF
TRBJ2-1 | . | . | TRBV19 | TGTGCCAGTATGCAAGGGATGGAGCAGTTCTTC | CASMQGMEQFF
TRBJ1-1 | . | . | TRBV11-2 | TGTGCCAGCAGCTTAGGGGTCCCGGGAACTGAAGCTTTCTTT | CASSLGVPGTEAFF
TRBJ1-1 | . | TRBD1 | TRBV18 | TGTGCCAGCTCACTCTCGACAGGGGGCAACACTGAAGCTTTCTTT | CASSLSTGGNTEAFF
TRBJ2-1 | . | . | TRBV11-2 | TGTGCCAGCAGCTTAGGCTACAATGAGCAGTTCTTC | CASSLGYNEQFF
TRBJ1-6 | . | TRBD1 | TRBV6-5 | TGTGCCAGCCGGGACAGGGGGACTTCACCCCTCCACTTT | CASRDRGTSPLHF